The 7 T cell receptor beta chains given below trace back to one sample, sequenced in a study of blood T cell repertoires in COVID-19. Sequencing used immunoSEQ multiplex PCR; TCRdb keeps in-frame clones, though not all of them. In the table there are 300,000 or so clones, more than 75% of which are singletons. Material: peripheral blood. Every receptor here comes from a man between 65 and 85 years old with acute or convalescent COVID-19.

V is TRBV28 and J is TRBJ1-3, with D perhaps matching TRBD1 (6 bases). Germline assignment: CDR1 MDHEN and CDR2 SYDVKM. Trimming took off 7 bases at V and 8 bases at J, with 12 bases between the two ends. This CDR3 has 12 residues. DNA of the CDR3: TGTGCCAGCACCACATGGGGGCACACCATATATTTT. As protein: CASTTWGHTIYF.

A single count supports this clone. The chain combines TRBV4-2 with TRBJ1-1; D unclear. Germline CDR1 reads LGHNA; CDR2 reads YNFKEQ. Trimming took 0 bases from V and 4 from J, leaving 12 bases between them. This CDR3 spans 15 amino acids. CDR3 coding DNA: TGTGCCAGCAGCCAAGATGAAGACGGGATCACTGAAGCTTTCTTT. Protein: CASSQDEDGITEAFF.

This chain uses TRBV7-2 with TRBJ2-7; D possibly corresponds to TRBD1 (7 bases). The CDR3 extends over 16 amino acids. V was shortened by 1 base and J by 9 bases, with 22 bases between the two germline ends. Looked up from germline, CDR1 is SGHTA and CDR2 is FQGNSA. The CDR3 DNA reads TGTGCCAGCAGCTTAGAGTTTACCCAGGGGGGTTTCACGCAGTACTTC. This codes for CASSLEFTQGGFTQYF.

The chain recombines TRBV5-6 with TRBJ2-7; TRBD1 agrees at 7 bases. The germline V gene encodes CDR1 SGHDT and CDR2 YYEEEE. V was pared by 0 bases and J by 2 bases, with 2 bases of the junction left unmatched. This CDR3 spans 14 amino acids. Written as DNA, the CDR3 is TGTGCCAGCAGCTTGGCAGGGGGTACCTACGAGCAGTACTTC. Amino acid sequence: CASSLAGGTYEQYF.

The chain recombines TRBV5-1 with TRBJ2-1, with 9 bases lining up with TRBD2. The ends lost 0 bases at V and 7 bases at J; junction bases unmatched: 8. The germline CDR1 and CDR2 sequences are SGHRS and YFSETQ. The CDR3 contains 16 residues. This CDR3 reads CASSLDRLAGVNEQFF. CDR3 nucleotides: TGCGCCAGCAGCTTGGATCGATTAGCGGGAGTAAATGAGCAGTTCTTC.

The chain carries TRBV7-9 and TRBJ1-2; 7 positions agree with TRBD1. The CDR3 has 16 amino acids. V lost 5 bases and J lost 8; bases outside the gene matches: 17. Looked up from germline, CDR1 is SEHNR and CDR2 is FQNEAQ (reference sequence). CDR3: CASSLSVRDSTKGYTF. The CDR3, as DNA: TGTGCCAGCAGCCTATCCGTGCGGGACAGTACTAAGGGCTACACCTTC.

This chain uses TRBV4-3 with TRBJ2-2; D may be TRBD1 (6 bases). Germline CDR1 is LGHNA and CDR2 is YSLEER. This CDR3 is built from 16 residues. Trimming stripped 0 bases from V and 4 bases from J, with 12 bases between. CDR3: CASSQEPGVGTGELFF. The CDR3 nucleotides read TGCGCCAGCAGCCAAGAACCAGGGGTTGGCACCGGGGAGCTGTTTTTT.